The 9 T cell receptor beta chains presented below share a single source sample, sequenced in a study of control samples from healthy donors and cancer patients. The assay was immunoSEQ multiplex PCR, and TCRdb's table has in-frame clones only and misses some. The table includes about 130,000 clones, around 92% detected once. The sample was PBMCs. These TCRs come from a man aged 80 or over with head and neck cancer.

V gene TRBV5-4 combines with J gene TRBJ2-5; possible D gene TRBD2, 5 bases. V was trimmed by 0 bases and J by 5 bases, leaving 14 bases between them. The CDR3 loop spans 15 amino acids. The germline V gene has CDR1 SGHNT and CDR2 YYREEE (reference sequence). This chain's CDR3 is CASSLAEGSRETQYF. Here the CDR3 DNA reads TGTGCCAGCAGCTTGGCCGAGGGAAGCAGGGAGACCCAGTACTTC.

The chain employs TRBV20-1 and TRBJ2-3; D not resolved. Germline values: CDR1 DFQATT, CDR2 SNEGSKA (reference sequence). The CDR3 loop spans 11 amino acids. With 3 bases removed from V and 2 bases from J, the gap between germline ends came to 3 bases. CDR3 DNA sequence: TGCAGTGCTAGTTACACAGATACGCAGTATTTT. It translates to CSASYTDTQYF.

This rearrangement joins TRBV6-6 to TRBJ1-5, with 9 bases identical to TRBD1. Germline V gene lookup returns CDR1 MNHNY and CDR2 SVGAGI (reference sequence). J lost 5 bases, V lost 5 bases, and 7 bases had no gene match. This CDR3 has 15 residues. The CDR3 loop is CASSHPGQGDQPQHF. The CDR3 DNA is TGTGCCAGCAGTCACCCGGGACAGGGAGATCAGCCCCAGCATTTT.

This chain joins TRBV3-1 (or the pseudogene TRBV3-2) and TRBJ1-2; 9 bases fit TRBD1. The V and J ends lost 2 bases and 4 bases, in that order; junction bases with no gene match: 11. Germline V gene lookup returns CDR1 LGHDT and CDR2 YNNKEL (reference sequence). This CDR3 is 17 amino acids long. The CDR3, as DNA: TGTGCCAGCAGCCAAAGTAACAGGGGGCGCGGAAGCTATGGCTACACCTTC. Amino acids: CASSQSNRGRGSYGYTF.

The rearrangement uses TRBV10-1 and TRBJ2-5; 7 positions agree with TRBD1. Germline values: CDR1 WNHNN, CDR2 SYGVQD (reference sequence). With 2 bases clipped from V and 1 base from J, the junction kept 1 base outside the gene matches. This CDR3 is 14 amino acids long. CDR3 protein: CASSETGAQETQYF. The CDR3 DNA sequence: TGCGCCAGCAGTGAGACAGGGGCCCAAGAGACCCAGTACTTC.

This chain links TRBV5-1 with TRBJ1-3; 7 nucleotides agree with TRBD1. V lost 4 bases to trimming and J lost 1 base; unmatched junction nucleotides: 5. Germline V gene lookup returns CDR1 SGHRS and CDR2 YFSETQ. CDR3 length: 15 residues. Here the CDR3 reads CASSPGQTSGNTIYF. The CDR3, as DNA: TGCGCCAGCAGCCCGGGACAGACGTCTGGAAACACCATATATTTT.

V gene TRBV4-1 combines with J gene TRBJ2-5, with D possibly TRBD1 on 6 matching bases. The CDR3 sequence is 16 residues long. Germline loops: CDR1 MGHRA, CDR2 YSYEKL. Trimming stripped 0 bases from V and 4 bases from J, with 15 bases between. In DNA form, the CDR3 reads TGCGCCAGCAGCCAAGATGGGGGCCTACTTCGAGAGACCCAGTACTTC. It codes for CASSQDGGLLRETQYF.

The rearrangement links TRBV4-2 to TRBJ2-2, with TRBD2 matching over 15 bases. Looked up from germline, CDR1 is LGHNA and CDR2 is YNFKEQ. J lost 4 bases, V lost 4 bases, and 7 bases had no gene match. CDR3 length equals 18 residues. CDR3 sequence (DNA): TGTGCCAGCAGCCTAGGACTAGCGGGGGGGCCGGGCACCGGGGAGCTGTTTTTT. This encodes CASSLGLAGGPGTGELFF.

V is TRBV18 and J is TRBJ1-2, with 9 bases lining up with TRBD1. Germline CDR1 KGHSH, CDR2 LQKENI. V lost 3 bases to trimming and J lost 3 bases; unmatched junction nucleotides: 2. This CDR3 is 14 amino acids long. The CDR3 DNA reads as TGTGCCAGCTCACCTACAGGGGGCCACTATGGCTACACCTTC. Its translation: CASSPTGGHYGYTF.